This TCR beta chain was sequenced for a study of blood T cell repertoires in COVID-19. Turning to the study itself: T cells, B-cell-depleted T cells, or PBMCs supplied cDNA or gDNA.

The CDR3 extends over 15 amino acids. V dropped 4 bases and J dropped 1 base, with 11 bases sitting between them. Germline V lookup: CDR1 LNHDA, CDR2 SQIVND (reference sequence). Under the authors' procedure: Reference gene primer amplification yielded estimated nucleated cell counts. TCRdb keeps only in-frame clones here, not all; method: immunoSEQ multiplex PCR. Clone size and the V and J calls come from that table; the DNA yielded D and trimming. Of 200,000 or so clones in the sample, approximately 90% were seen once. V usage is TRBV19 and J usage is TRBJ2-1; a possible D gene is TRBD2 (6 bases). Material: peripheral blood. The receptor comes from a man between 60 and 70 years old with COVID-19, enrolled during active disease. The CDR3 nucleotides read TGTGCCAGTAGTACCCTCGGGGGTTCCTACAATGAGCAGTTCTTC. This encodes CASSTLGGSYNEQFF.